Reported below is one T cell receptor (beta chain). The CDR3 extends over 15 amino acids. Germline CDR1 MGHDK, CDR2 SYGVNS. The V segment lost 3 bases and the J segment 2 bases; nucleotides outside the gene matches: 6. The study assigned cohorts using participant-reported clinical history. Sequenced by immunoSEQ multiplex PCR; TCRdb stores in-frame clones only, minus some. Among over 350,000 clones listed, about 90% were seen once. The data originate from a study of blood T cell repertoires in COVID-19. In the study overall: Researchers got acute and convalescent COVID-19 samples from the United States, Italy and Spain. In each case, the material was cDNA or gDNA derived from T cells, B-cell-depleted T cells, or PBMCs.

The sample consisted of PBMCs or T cells enriched from blood (not recorded which). The chain couples TRBV25-1 to TRBJ2-5; 7 bases are a match to TRBD1. The source of this sequence is a woman younger than 30 with acute COVID-19. The CDR3 region is CASSDEGAAQETQYF. The DNA of the CDR3 is TGTGCCAGCAGTGATGAGGGGGCAGCTCAAGAGACCCAGTACTTC.